This T cell receptor beta chain was captured by sequencing in a study of blood T cell repertoires in COVID-19. The junction had 8 bases not matched to a gene; V was cut back by 7 bases and J by 2 bases. This CDR3 contains 14 residues. CDR1 SGHTA and CDR2 FQGNSA come from the germline V gene. Method: immunoSEQ multiplex PCR; TCRdb's copy keeps in-frame clones and lacks some. The profile shows some 50,000 clones, 65% to 90% of them singletons. V and J are TRBV7-2 and TRBJ2-7; TRBD1 matches at 7 bases. The sequence came from a human donor in a cohort sampled during active COVID-19. The sequencing sample was made of peripheral blood. The CDR3 region is CASNRQGIPYEQYF. DNA for the CDR3: TGTGCCAGCAACCGACAGGGTATCCCCTACGAGCAGTACTTC.